This T cell receptor beta chain stems from a study of blood T cell repertoires in COVID-19. V was cut by 2 bases and J by 10 bases, with 12 bases left in between. Germline V gives CDR1 SGHTA, CDR2 FQGNSA. The CDR3 runs to 14 residues. Using immunoSEQ multiplex PCR, the repertoire was profiled, and TCRdb retains in-frame clones only, with some absent. Of about 160,000 clones in the sample, approximately 88% were seen once. The specimen sequenced was peripheral blood. The TCR originated in a woman older than 75 with active or convalescent COVID-19. The rearrangement uses TRBV7-2 and TRBJ1-6; D is possibly TRBD1 (5 bases). The CDR3 sequence: CASSLSMGGSPLHF. The CDR3 bases are TGTGCCAGCAGCTTATCAATGGGGGGGTCACCCCTCCACTTT.